Given below is one T cell receptor beta chain in context. Its target is unknown. The data stem from a study of vaccination and CD4 T cells after COVID-19. Treatment defined: approximately 10-day PBMC culture with coronavirus spike peptide pools or control peptides (ViraFEST assay). Researchers used the Oncomine TCR Beta short-read assay to sequence DNA from cultured CD4+ T cells. Investigators obtained genomic DNA by extraction from cultured CD4+ T cells. TCRdb reprocessed the PCR reads via MiXCR and lists one record per CDR3 protein. The sample records almost 20,000 distinct CDR3 sequences, roughly 51% being singletons. The CDR3 is 13 amino acids. Germline V gives CDR1 MNHNS, CDR2 SASEGT. Trimming removed 7 bases from V and 7 bases from J, with 16 bases in between.

The source of this sequence is a human donor who had recovered from COVID-19. V is TRBV6-1 and J is TRBJ1-2; a weak D match, TRBD1 (5 bases). Sequencing was done on a sample of CD4+ T cells from blood, cultured in vitro. In DNA form, the CDR3 reads TGTGCCAGCACTGGGGGGGGAATCGGTGGCTACACCTTC. Translating it yields CASTGGGIGGYTF.